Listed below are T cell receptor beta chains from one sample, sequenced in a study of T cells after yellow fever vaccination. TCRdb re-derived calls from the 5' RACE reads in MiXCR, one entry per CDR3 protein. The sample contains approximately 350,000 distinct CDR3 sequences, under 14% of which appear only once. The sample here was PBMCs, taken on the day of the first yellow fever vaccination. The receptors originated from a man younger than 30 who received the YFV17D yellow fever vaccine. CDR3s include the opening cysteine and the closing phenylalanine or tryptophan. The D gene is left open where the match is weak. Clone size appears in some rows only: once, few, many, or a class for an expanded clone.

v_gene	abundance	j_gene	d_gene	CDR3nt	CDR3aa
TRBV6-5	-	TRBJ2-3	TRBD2	TGTGCCAGCAGTTTCCTAACCGGGACTATCGCAGATACGCAGTATTTT	CASSFLTGTIADTQYF
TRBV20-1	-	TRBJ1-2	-	TGCAGTGCTAGAGATCCGCTTAGTTATGGCTACACCTTC	CSARDPLSYGYTF
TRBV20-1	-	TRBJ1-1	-	TGCAGTGCTAGAGTGGGAGGCGGGATGAACACTGAAGCTTTCTTT	CSARVGGGMNTEAFF
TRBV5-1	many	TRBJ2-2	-	TGCGCCAGCAGCACTGTCGAAGGTTACGGGGAGCTGTTTTTT	CASSTVEGYGELFF
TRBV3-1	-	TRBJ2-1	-	TGTGCCAGCAGCCAGCGGATGTGGTGGGAGCAGTTCTTC	CASSQRMWWEQFF
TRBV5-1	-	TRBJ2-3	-	TGCGCCAGCAGCGGGGGCAGGGGGGGGTGCACAGATACGCAGTATTTT	CASSGGRGGCTDTQYF
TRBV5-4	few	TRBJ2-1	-	TGTGCCAGCAGCCCCGCTAAGGACATGCATGAGCAGTTCTTC	CASSPAKDMHEQFF
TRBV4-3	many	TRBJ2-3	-	TGCGCCAGCAGCCTCCATGGCGCAGATACGCAGTATTTT	CASSLHGADTQYF
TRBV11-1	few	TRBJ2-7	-	TGTGCCAGCAGTCGCCGCAGCTACGAGCAGTACTTC	CASSRRSYEQYF
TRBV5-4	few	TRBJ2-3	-	TGTGCCAGCAGTCCTGCGGGTCTATCGGTCGCAGATACGCAGTATTTT	CASSPAGLSVADTQYF
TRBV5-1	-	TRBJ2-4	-	TGCGCCAGCAGCTTGCGGGGGGCTACGAACATTCAGTACTTC	CASSLRGATNIQYF
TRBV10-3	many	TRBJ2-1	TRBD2	TGTGCCACCGGGCCTAGCGGGGGCCACTACAATGAGCAGTTCTTC	CATGPSGGHYNEQFF
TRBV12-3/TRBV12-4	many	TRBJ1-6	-	TGTGCCAGCAGTCCCCTCCCTACGGAATCACCCCTCCACTTT	CASSPLPTESPLHF
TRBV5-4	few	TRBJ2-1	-	TGTGCCAGCAGCTTCGTGGCCCTTAAGGTGAATGAGCAGTTCTTC	CASSFVALKVNEQFF
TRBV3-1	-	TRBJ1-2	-	TGTGCCAGCAGCCTACAGGGCGGGGACTATGGCTACACCTTC	CASSLQGGDYGYTF
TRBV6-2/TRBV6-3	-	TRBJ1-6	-	TGTGCCAGTCACAGGGACGATAATTCACCCCTCCACTTT	CASHRDDNSPLHF
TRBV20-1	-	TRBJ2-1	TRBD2	TGCAGTGCTAGAGGTGGGGGGGAAAGCAATGAGCAGTTCTTC	CSARGGGESNEQFF
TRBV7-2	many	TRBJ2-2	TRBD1	TGTGCCAGCAGCACCAGGGGACAGGGGCACGGGGAGCTGTTTTTT	CASSTRGQGHGELFF
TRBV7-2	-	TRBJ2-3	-	TGTGCCAGCAGCTATTATAGGGGTACGCAGTATTTT	CASSYYRGTQYF
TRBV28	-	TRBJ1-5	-	TGTGCCAGCAGAGGGGGGGGTTACTATAGCAATCAGCCCCAGCATTTT	CASRGGGYYSNQPQHF
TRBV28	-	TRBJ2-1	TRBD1	TGTGCCAGCAGTAGTTATAGGGGGCTGGACAATGAGCAGTTCTTC	CASSSYRGLDNEQFF
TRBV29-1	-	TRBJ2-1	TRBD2	TGCAGCGGCCGGGGGGCTAGCGGGGTGCATGAGCAGTTCTTC	CSGRGASGVHEQFF
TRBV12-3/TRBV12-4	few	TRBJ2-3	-	TGTGCCAGCAGTTTAGCCCTCTTTGGCGGGGGCCCTAGCACAGATACGCAGTATTTT	CASSLALFGGGPSTDTQYF
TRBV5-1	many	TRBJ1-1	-	TGCGCCAGCAGTCTCCAGGGAGAGGGCACTGAAGCTTTCTTT	CASSLQGEGTEAFF
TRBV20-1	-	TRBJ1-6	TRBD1	TGCAGTGCTAGAGATCGCAGGGGGGATTCACCCCTCCACTTT	CSARDRRGDSPLHF
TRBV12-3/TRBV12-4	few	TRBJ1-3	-	TGTGCCAGCAGCAATGGGAGGGTTCACTCTGGAAACACCATATATTTT	CASSNGRVHSGNTIYF
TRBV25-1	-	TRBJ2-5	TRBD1	TGTGCCAGCAGTGAAACAGCCGGGACAGAGTCTGAGACCCAGTACTTC	CASSETAGTESETQYF
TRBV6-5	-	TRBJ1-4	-	TGTGCCAGCAGTCATAATGAAAAACTGTTTTTT	CASSHNEKLFF
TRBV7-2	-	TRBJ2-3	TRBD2	TGTGCCAGCAGTTCAGGGAGGGGTAGCACAGATACGCAGTATTTT	CASSSGRGSTDTQYF
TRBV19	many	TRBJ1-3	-	TGTGCCAGTACTACCTTCAACAGGAACTCTGGAAACACCATATATTTT	CASTTFNRNSGNTIYF
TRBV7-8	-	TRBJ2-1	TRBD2	TGTGCCAGCAGCCCGTATCTAGCGGGGGGGCGGGGAAGTGAGCAGTTCTTC	CASSPYLAGGRGSEQFF
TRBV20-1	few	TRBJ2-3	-	TGCAGTGCGCCCCCTGGTGGCAACACAGATACGCAGTATTTT	CSAPPGGNTDTQYF
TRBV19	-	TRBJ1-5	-	TGTGCCAGTAGTATAGCCCTTCATCAGCCCCAGCATTTT	CASSIALHQPQHF
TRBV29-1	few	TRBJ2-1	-	TGCAGCCTCGCTACTTGGGGGTCCCACAATGAGCAGTTCTTC	CSLATWGSHNEQFF
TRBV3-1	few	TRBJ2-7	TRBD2	TGTGCCAGCAGTCAGGCTAGCGGGGTTCCCTACGAGCAGTACTTC	CASSQASGVPYEQYF
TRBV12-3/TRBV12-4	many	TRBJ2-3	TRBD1	TGTGCCAGCAGTTCCTCGACAGGGGGCGAGGGCACAGATACGCAGTATTTT	CASSSSTGGEGTDTQYF
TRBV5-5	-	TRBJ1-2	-	TGTGCCAGCAGCTTGTCCCCCGGGGCCGGCTACACCTTC	CASSLSPGAGYTF
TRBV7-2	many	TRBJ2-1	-	TGTGCCAGCAGCTTAGATTCGGGGAACTACAATGAGCAGTTCTTC	CASSLDSGNYNEQFF
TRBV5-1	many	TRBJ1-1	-	TGTGCCAGCAGCTCCGACCCTAACACTGAAGCTTTCTTT	CASSSDPNTEAFF
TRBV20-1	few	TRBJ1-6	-	TGCAGTGAGTGCCGCAAGTCGATTTCACCCCTCCACTTT	CSECRKSISPLHF
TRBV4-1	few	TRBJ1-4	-	TGCGCCAGCAGCCCGGTGAGGGGCGAAAAACTGTTTTTT	CASSPVRGEKLFF
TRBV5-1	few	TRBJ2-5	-	TGCGCCAGCAGCTTGGACAGGTTGGGAGAGACCCAGTACTTC	CASSLDRLGETQYF
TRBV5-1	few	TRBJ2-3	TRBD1	TGCGCCAGCAGCTTGGGGACAGGGGCAGATACGCAGTATTTT	CASSLGTGADTQYF
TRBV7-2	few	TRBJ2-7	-	TGTGCCAGCAGCCCCGGGACTTTCTACGAGCAGTACTTC	CASSPGTFYEQYF
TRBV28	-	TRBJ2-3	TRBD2	TGTGCCAGCCAGCGGGGGGGGCGCACAGATACGCAGTATTTT	CASQRGGRTDTQYF
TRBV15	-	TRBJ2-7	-	TGTGCCACCAGCCGATCTCCCGGAAACTACGAGCAGTACTTC	CATSRSPGNYEQYF
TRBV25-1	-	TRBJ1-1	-	TGTGCCAGCAGTGACACTAACAGAAGAGGGACTGAAGCTTTCTTT	CASSDTNRRGTEAFF
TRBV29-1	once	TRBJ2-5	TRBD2	TGCAGCGCCTGGACTAGCGGGCAAGAGACCCAGTACTTC	CSAWTSGQETQYF
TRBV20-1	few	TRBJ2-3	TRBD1	TGCAGTGCTAAACGAACAGGGGGCGGGCTCACAGATACGCAGTATTTT	CSAKRTGGGLTDTQYF
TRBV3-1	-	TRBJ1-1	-	TGTGCCAGCAGCCAGGAGGGTCGGACTGAAGCTTTCTTT	CASSQEGRTEAFF
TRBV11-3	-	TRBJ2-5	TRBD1	TGTGCCAGCAGCTTGGGACAGGGAGTCGCAGAGACCCAGTACTTC	CASSLGQGVAETQYF
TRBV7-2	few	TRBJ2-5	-	TGTGCCAGCAGCTTTACAGGTGCTGAGGAGACCCAGTACTTC	CASSFTGAEETQYF
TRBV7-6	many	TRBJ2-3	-	TGTGCCAGCAGCTTTCACGAGGGGAAGCAGACGCAGTATTTT	CASSFHEGKQTQYF
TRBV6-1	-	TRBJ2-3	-	TGTGCCAGCAGGGCCGGGGTCACAGATACGCAGTATTTT	CASRAGVTDTQYF